The 21 T cell receptor beta chains presented below share a single source sample, sequenced in a study of tumor-infiltrating lymphocytes in oesophageal squamous cell carcinoma. TCRdb reprocessed the PCR reads via MiXCR and lists one record per CDR3 protein. The profile shows roughly 10,000 distinct CDR3 sequences, about 64% of them singletons. Material: esophageal tumor tissue. The source of these receptors is a female donor with esophageal squamous cell carcinoma.

This clonotype was detected a few times. CDR3 in amino acids: CASSRDRINEKLFF. CDR3 DNA sequence: TGTGCCAGCAGCCGCGACAGGATAAATGAAAAACTGTTTTTT. V usage is TRBV7-2 and J usage is TRBJ1-4; a weak D match, TRBD1 (6 bases). The V gene's germline CDR1 is SGHTA and CDR2 FQGNSA. The CDR3 is made up of 14 amino acids. V was clipped by 5 bases and J by 5 bases, with 12 bases between them.

This chain joins TRBV12-3 or TRBV12-4 and TRBJ1-2; D is perhaps TRBD1 (5 bases). The V end was cut by 5 bases, the J end by 7 bases, with 11 bases between. The CDR3 spans 12 residues. The CDR3 DNA reads TGTGCCAGCAGTAGGGACCTTCTTGGCTACACCTTC. This codes for CASSRDLLGYTF.

This clonotype occurred a few times. V is TRBV7-3 and J is TRBJ2-5, with D perhaps TRBD2 (5 bases). The closer fit of TRBJ2-1 to the DNA end suggests the J call may be wrong. The germline V gene has CDR1 SGHTA and CDR2 FQGTGA. The CDR3 length is 13 residues. Here the CDR3 DNA reads TGTGCCAGCAGCTTAATCCGGGATGGTGAGCAGTTCTTC. It is translated as CASSLIRDGEQFF.

The V call is TRBV6-1, the J call TRBJ2-1; D gene unclear. V was shortened by 2 bases and J by 7 bases, with 6 bases between the two germline ends. The CDR3 contains 12 residues. CDR1 and CDR2 from the germline V gene are MNHNS and SASEGT. Written as DNA, the CDR3 is TGTGCCAGCAGTGAATACGGTAATGAGCAGTTCTTC. Its protein product is CASSEYGNEQFF.

The chain has TRBV7-4 and TRBJ2-3; no clear D gene. The assigned J gene may be wrong: the sequence end matches TRBJ1-1 better. CDR1 and CDR2 (germline): SGHVT, SQSDAQ. CDR3 length: 15 residues. In DNA form, the CDR3 reads TGTGCCAGCAGCACCTTTGACACAATGAACACTGAAGCTTTCTTT. The encoded protein is CASSTFDTMNTEAFF.

Concerning this clonotype: Germline is not matched at one junction end, which may reflect a read error. The J gene is TRBJ1-4, the V gene TRBV5-4; D is perhaps TRBD1 (5 bases). This CDR3 has 15 residues. Germline loops: CDR1 SGHNT, CDR2 YYREEE (reference sequence). The CDR3 coding sequence is TGCGCCAGCAGCTGGGGGACGGCGGTCGGTGAAAAACTGTTTTTT. Translated, it gives CASSWGTAVGEKLFF.

This clonotype counts as medium-sized. The chain links TRBV11-2 to TRBJ2-2, with D uncertain. CDR3 length: 12 residues. Trimming removed 3 bases at V and 5 bases at J, with 4 bases between. Germline V CDR1 and CDR2: SGHAT, FQNNGV. As DNA, the CDR3 is TGTGCCAGCAGCTTCATGACCGGGGAGCTGTTTTTT. Protein sequence: CASSFMTGELFF. Full variable domain (outside the CDR3, taken from reference TRBV11-2 and TRBJ2-2): EAGVAQSPRYKIIEKRQSVAFWCNPISGHATLYWYQQILGQGPKLLIQFQNNGVVDDSQLPKDRFSAERLKGVDSTLKIQPAKLEDSAVYLCASSFMTGELFFGEGSRLTVL.

The gene calls are TRBV7-3 and TRBJ2-6; D is possibly TRBD2 (6 bases). The J call could be wrong; TRBJ2-1 is a better fit for the DNA end. Germline V gives CDR1 SGHTA, CDR2 FQGTGA. The CDR3 length is 15 residues. The CDR3 nucleotides are TGTGCCAGCAGCCCTGTGGCTAGAGGCCGGGGGGAGCAGTTCTTC. Translating it yields CASSPVARGRGEQFF.

The chain joins TRBV10-2 to TRBJ2-5, with 11 bases fitting TRBD2. The DNA end lines up better with TRBJ2-1; the J call may be wrong. The CDR3 is 15 amino acids. CDR1 and CDR2 from the germline V gene are WSHSY and SAAADI. This chain's CDR3 is CASSVGTSGYNEQFF. DNA for the CDR3: TGCGCCAGCAGTGTAGGGACTAGCGGCTACAATGAGCAGTTCTTC.

V and J are TRBV7-6 and TRBJ2-1; D not certain. There are 17 residues in the CDR3. Germline lookup yields CDR1 SGHVS and CDR2 FNYEAQ. V was shortened by 7 bases and J by 0 bases, with 19 bases between the two germline ends. CDR3 region: CASTSSGVGASYNEQFF. Here the CDR3 DNA reads TGTGCCAGCACCTCCTCCGGAGTGGGCGCCTCCTACAATGAGCAGTTCTTC.

A few counts support this clonotype. V gene TRBV7-6 combines with J gene TRBJ2-6; 7 nucleotides agree with TRBD1. CDR3 length equals 16 residues. Germline values: CDR1 SGHVS, CDR2 FNYEAQ. V gave up 3 bases and J gave up 4 bases; unmatched junction bases: 6. The CDR3 loop reads CASSLAQGYGANVLTF. The CDR3 DNA follows: TGTGCCAGCAGCTTGGCACAGGGGTACGGGGCCAACGTCCTGACTTTC. Filled out from reference TRBV7-6 and TRBJ2-6, the complete variable domain reads GAGVSQSPRYKVTKRGQDVALRCDPISGHVSLYWYRQALGQGPEFLTYFNYEAQQDKSGLPNDRFSAERPEGSISTLTIQRTEQRDSAMYRCASSLAQGYGANVLTFGAGSRLTVL.

The chain couples TRBV11-1 to TRBJ2-3, with D possibly being TRBD1 (6 bases). Germline CDR1 SGHAT, CDR2 FQDESV (reference sequence). The germline V and J ends were trimmed by 5 bases and 0 bases, with 15 bases remaining between them. The CDR3 totals 16 residues. The CDR3 nucleotides read TGTGCCAGCAGCGGCAGAGGACAGCCTAGCACAGATACGCAGTATTTT. It translates to CASSGRGQPSTDTQYF.

The V call is TRBV24-1, the J call TRBJ2-5; 7 bases match TRBD1. The V gene end was trimmed by 3 bases and the J gene end by 7 bases; junction bases not matched to a gene: 7. Looked up from germline, CDR1 is KGHDR and CDR2 is SFDVKD. This CDR3 spans 14 amino acids. As DNA, the CDR3 is TGTGCCACCAGTGATCCTGGGACAGAGGGGACCCAGTACTTC. Encoded protein: CATSDPGTEGTQYF.

The V call is TRBV12-5, the J call TRBJ2-1; 7 nucleotides align to TRBD2. The V gene's germline CDR1 is LGHNT and CDR2 FRNRAP. Germline trimming cut 8 bases from V and 7 bases from J; bases unmatched to any gene: 5. This CDR3 is 12 amino acids long. The CDR3 coding sequence is TGTGCTAGTAGCGAGCGGGGAAATGAGCAGTTCTTC. Encoded protein: CASSERGNEQFF.

The chain recombines TRBV6-1 with TRBJ2-4, with 8 nucleotides matching TRBD2. The V segment lost 7 bases and the J segment 13 bases; nucleotides outside the gene matches: 15. This CDR3 contains 14 residues. CDR1 MNHNS and CDR2 SASEGT come from the germline V gene. The CDR3 DNA follows: TGTGCCAGCAAAGATAGCGGGACTACAGATACGCAGTACTTC. Translation gives CASKDSGTTDTQYF.

The chain is built from TRBV7-6 and TRBJ2-1, with no clear D. With the DNA end fitting TRBJ2-5 better, the J assignment may be wrong. The V gene's germline CDR1 is SGHVS and CDR2 FNYEAQ. CDR3 length equals 14 residues. The chain's CDR3 is CASSLVSYQETQYF. CDR3 DNA: TGTGCCAGCAGCTTAGTTAGCTACCAAGAGACCCAGTACTTC.

The V and J genes are TRBV5-1 and TRBJ2-2, with D maybe TRBD2 (6 bases). V gave up 2 bases and J gave up 4 bases, with 12 bases separating them. Germline CDR1 and CDR2: SGHRS and YFSETQ. This CDR3 contains 15 residues. CDR3 DNA sequence: TGCGCCAGCAGCTTCGGGGGTATAGGCACCGGGGAGCTGTTTTTT. Translation gives CASSFGGIGTGELFF.

This clonotype is labeled medium-sized (0.01 to 0.1%). The chain combines TRBV2 with TRBJ1-1; 8 bases line up with TRBD1. Germline V gene lookup returns CDR1 SNHLY and CDR2 FYNNEI. The CDR3 is 15 amino acids. Germline trimming cut 7 bases from V and 1 base from J; bases unmatched to any gene: 8. The chain's CDR3 is CASKTDRGWNTEAFF. As DNA, the CDR3 is TGTGCCAGCAAGACCGACAGGGGATGGAACACTGAAGCTTTCTTT.

The CDR3 DNA is TGTGCCAGCAGCCCCGGGGGGACCAGATCCTACAATGAGCAGTTCTTC. Its protein product is CASSPGGTRSYNEQFF. The rearrangement uses TRBV7-1 and TRBJ2-1; 7 bases are shared with TRBD2. TRBV7-1 is noted as an ORF with a role that remains uncertain. The CDR3 spans 16 residues. V gave up 5 bases and J gave up 1 base; unmatched junction bases: 8.

The chain couples TRBV7-3 to TRBJ2-1, with 8 bases that match TRBD2. This CDR3 is built from 16 residues. Germline assignment: CDR1 SGHTA and CDR2 FQGTGA. The trim removed 4 bases at V and 2 bases at J, leaving 7 bases unmatched. The CDR3 reads CASSSHSGVTYNEQFF. For the CDR3, the DNA is TGTGCCAGCAGCTCCCATAGCGGGGTCACCTACAATGAGCAGTTCTTC.

This chain connects TRBV5-6 to TRBJ2-4; D may match TRBD1 or TRBD2 (5 bases each). Germline CDR1 reads SGHDT; CDR2 reads YYEEEE. This CDR3 comprises 14 residues. The germline V and J ends were trimmed by 3 bases and 9 bases, with 16 bases remaining between them. In DNA form, the CDR3 reads TGTGCCAGCAGCTCCCGGGACGTACGTAGCATTCAGTACTTC. It translates to CASSSRDVRSIQYF.